The source of this TCR beta chain is a study of a mutant IDH1 vaccine in newly diagnosed glioma. In the study overall: The patients were given eight vaccinations, one each in weeks 1, 3, 5, 7, 11, 15, 19 and 23. Initiation of the vaccine course occurred 4-6 weeks after radiotherapy alone, or alongside temozolomide cycles.

Only in-frame clones appear in the TCRdb table, and some are missing; sequencing was by immunoSEQ multiplex PCR. This table has tens of thousands of clones, about four fifths appearing once. This clone was seen a handful of times. Its cognate antigen is unknown. V lost 2 bases and J lost 4, with 9 bases in between. Germline lookup yields CDR1 GTSNPN and CDR2 SVGIG (reference sequence). The CDR3 sequence is 13 residues long. As for time point: week 23, last vaccination. It was 300 ug of mutant IDH1 20-mer peptide that made up each vaccine dose, given with topical imiquimod. Each astrocytoma in the donors was new, WHO grade 3 or 4, IDH1-mutant and ATRX-lost. Study-wide results and caveats: There seemed to be no relation between pseudoprogression and changes in top peripheral T cell clonotypes.

This TCR derives from a man aged 40-49 years with glioma. The rearrangement joins TRBV30 to TRBJ1-5, with D unresolved. The sample was PBMCs, taken from a glioma patient whose treatment included an IDH1 peptide vaccine. The CDR3 loop is CAWSPTMNQPQHF. CDR3 bases: TGTGCCTGGAGTCCGACTATGAATCAGCCCCAGCATTTT.